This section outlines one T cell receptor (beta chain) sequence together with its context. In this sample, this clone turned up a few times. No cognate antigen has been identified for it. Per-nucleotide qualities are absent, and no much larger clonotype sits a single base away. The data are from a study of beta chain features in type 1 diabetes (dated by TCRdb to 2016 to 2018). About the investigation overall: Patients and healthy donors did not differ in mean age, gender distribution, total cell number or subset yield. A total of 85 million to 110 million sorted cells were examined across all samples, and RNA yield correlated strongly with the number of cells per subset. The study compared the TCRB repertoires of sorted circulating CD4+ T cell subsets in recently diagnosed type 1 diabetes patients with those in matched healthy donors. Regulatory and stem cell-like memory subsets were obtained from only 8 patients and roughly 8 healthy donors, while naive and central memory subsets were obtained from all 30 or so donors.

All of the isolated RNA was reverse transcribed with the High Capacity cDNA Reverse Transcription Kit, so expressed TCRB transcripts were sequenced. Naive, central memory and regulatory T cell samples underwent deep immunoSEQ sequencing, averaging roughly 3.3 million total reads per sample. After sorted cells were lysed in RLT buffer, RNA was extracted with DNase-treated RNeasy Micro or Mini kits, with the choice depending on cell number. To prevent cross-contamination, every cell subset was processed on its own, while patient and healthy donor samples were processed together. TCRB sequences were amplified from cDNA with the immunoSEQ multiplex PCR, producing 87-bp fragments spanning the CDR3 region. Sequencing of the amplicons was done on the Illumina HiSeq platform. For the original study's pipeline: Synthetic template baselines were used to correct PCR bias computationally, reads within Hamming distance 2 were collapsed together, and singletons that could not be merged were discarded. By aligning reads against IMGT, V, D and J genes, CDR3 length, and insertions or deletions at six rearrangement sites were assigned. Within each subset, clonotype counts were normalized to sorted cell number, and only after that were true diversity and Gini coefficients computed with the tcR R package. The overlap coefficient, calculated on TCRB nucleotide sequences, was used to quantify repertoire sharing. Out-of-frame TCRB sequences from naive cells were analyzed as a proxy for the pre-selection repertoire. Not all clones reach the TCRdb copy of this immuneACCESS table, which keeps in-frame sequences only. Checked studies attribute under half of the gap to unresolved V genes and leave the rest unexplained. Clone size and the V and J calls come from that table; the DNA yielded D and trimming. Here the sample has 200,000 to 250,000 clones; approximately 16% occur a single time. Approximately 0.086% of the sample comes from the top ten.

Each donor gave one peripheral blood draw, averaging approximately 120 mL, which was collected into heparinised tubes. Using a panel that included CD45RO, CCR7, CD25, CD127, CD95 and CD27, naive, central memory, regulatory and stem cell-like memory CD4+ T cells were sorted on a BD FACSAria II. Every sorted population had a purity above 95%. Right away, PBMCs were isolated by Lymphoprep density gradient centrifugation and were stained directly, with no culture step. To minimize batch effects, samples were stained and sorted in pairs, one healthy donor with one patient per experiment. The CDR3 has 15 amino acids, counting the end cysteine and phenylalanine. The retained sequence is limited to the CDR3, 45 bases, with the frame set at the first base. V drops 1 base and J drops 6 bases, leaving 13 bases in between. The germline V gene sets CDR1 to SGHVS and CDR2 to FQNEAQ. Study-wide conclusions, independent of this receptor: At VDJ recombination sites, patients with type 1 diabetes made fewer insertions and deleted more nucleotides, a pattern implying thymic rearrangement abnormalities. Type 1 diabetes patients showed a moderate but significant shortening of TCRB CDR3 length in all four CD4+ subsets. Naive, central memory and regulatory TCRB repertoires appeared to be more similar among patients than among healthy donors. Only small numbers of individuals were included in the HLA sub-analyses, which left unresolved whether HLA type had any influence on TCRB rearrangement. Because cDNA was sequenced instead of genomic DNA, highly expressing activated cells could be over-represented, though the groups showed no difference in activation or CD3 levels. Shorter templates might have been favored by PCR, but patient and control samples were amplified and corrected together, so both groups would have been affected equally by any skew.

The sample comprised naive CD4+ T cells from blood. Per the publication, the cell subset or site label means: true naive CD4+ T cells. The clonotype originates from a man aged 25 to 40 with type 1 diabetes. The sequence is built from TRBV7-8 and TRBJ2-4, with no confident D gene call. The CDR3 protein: CASSLEAQTGNIQYF. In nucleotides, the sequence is TGTGCCAGCAGCTTAGAGGCACAAACGGGAAACATTCAGTACTTC.